Listed here is a single TCR beta chain. Its antigen is as yet unknown. Other DNA sequences of this sample code for an identical CDR3. This CDR3 comprises 15 residues. Germline values: CDR1 SGHRS, CDR2 YFSETQ. V lost 0 bases to trimming and J lost 6 bases; unmatched junction nucleotides: 1. This entry is derived from a study of shared clonotypes between healthy human individuals. The overall study: The donors, a couple of women and a few men, were aged 18 to 49. Whole-study findings and limits: Around 5% of naive CD4 clonotypes were shared across several donors.

Healthy HIV-negative adults with no recent acute infections or vaccinations were recruited as donors. The input for sorted-subset replicate PCRs was approximately 190 ng DNA, tens of thousands of T cell genomes. Some clones are missing from TCRdb's copy, which holds only in-frame ones; the method was immunoSEQ multiplex PCR. The sample carries about 2.5 million clones, 92% recorded once. The rearrangement uses TRBV5-1 and TRBJ2-2; 11 nucleotides line up with TRBD2. Sequencing input: naive CD4+ T cells from PBMCs. Subset meaning: CD45RA+ positively selected. The receptor was isolated from a man aged 18 to 35 in good health. Some clones in this sample may be carry-over from other donors' samples. CDR3 residues: CASSLELAGAGELFF. The CDR3 DNA is TGCGCCAGCAGCTTGGAACTAGCGGGAGCCGGGGAGCTGTTTTTT.